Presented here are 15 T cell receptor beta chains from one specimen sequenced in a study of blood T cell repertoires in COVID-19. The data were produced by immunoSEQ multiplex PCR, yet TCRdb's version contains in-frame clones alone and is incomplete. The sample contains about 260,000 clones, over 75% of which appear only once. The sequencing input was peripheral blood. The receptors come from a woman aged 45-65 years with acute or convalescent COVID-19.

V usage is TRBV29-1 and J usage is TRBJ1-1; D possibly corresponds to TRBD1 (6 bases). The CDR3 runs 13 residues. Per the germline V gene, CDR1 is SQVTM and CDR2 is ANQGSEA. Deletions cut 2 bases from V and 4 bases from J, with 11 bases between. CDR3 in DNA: TGCAGCGTTGAATCAGGGGTGAGCACTGAAGCTTTCTTT. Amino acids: CSVESGVSTEAFF.

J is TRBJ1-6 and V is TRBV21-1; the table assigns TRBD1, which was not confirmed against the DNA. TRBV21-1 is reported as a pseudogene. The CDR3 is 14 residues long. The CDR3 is CAFHQTENNSPLHF. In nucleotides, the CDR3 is TGTGCCTTCCATCAGACAGAAAATAATTCACCCCTCCACTTT.

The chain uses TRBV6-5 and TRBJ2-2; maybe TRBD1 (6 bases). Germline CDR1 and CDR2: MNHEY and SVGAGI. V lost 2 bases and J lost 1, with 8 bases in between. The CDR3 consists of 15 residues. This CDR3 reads CASSYEGQNTGELFF. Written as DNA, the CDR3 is TGTGCCAGCAGTTACGAGGGACAGAACACCGGGGAGCTGTTTTTT.

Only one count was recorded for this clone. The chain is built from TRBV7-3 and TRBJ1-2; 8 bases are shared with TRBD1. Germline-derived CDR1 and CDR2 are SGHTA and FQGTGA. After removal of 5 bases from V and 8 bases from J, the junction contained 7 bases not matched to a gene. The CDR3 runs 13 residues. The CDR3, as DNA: TGTGCCAGCAGCGCCCGGACAGGGCAAGGCTACACCTTC. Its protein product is CASSARTGQGYTF.

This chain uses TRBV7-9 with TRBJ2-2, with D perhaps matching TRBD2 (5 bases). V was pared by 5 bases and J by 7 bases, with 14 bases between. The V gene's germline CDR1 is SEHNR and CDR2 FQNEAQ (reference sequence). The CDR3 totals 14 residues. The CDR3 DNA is TGTGCCAGCAGCCGACTGAACCGGGGCGGGGAGCTGTTTTTT. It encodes CASSRLNRGGELFF.

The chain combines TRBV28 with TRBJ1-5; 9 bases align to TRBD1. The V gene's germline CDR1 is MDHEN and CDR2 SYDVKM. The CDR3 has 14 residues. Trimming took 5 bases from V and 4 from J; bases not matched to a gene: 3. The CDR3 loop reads CASSGDRANQPQHF. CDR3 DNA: TGTGCCAGCAGTGGGGACAGGGCTAATCAGCCCCAGCATTTT. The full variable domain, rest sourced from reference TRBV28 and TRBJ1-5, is DVKVTQSSRYLVKRTGEKVFLECVQDMDHENMFWYRQDPGLGLRLIYFSYDVKMKEKGDIPEGYSVSREKKERFSLILESASTNQTSMYLCASSGDRANQPQHFGDGTRLSIL.

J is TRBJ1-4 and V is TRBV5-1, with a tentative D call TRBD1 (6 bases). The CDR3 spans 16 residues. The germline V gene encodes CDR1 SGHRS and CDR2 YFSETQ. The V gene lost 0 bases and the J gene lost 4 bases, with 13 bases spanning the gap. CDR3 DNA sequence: TGCGCCAGCAGCTTGGTCCCCAGGGGAAGTAATGAAAAACTGTTTTTT. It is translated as CASSLVPRGSNEKLFF. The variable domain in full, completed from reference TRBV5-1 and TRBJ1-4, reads KAGVTQTPRYLIKTRGQQVTLSCSPISGHRSVSWYQQTPGQGLQFLFEYFSETQRNKGNFPGRFSGRQFSNSRSEMNVSTLELGDSALYLCASSLVPRGSNEKLFFGSGTQLSVL.

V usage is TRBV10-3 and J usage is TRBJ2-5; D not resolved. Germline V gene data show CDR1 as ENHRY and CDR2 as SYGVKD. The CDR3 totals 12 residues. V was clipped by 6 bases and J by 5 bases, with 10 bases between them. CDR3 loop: CAIRQDRETQYF. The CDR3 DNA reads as TGTGCCATCAGGCAGGATCGTGAGACCCAGTACTTC.

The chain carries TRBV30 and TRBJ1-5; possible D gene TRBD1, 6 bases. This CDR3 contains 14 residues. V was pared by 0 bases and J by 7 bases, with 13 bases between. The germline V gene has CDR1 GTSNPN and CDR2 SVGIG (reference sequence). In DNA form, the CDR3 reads TGTGCCTGGAGTGTACGGGGGGCCTCCCAGCCCCAGCATTTT. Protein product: CAWSVRGASQPQHF.

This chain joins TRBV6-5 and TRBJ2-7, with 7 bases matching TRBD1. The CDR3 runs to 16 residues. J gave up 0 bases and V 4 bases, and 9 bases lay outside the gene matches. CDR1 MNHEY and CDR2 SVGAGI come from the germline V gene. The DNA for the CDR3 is TGTGCCAGCAGTTTATCGTCCGGGACAGTCTCCTACGAGCAGTACTTC. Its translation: CASSLSSGTVSYEQYF.

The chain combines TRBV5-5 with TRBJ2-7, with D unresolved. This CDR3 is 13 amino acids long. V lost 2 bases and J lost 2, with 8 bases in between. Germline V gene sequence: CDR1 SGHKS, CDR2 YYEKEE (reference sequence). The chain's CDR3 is CASSFSQTYEQYF. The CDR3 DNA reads TGTGCCAGCAGCTTTTCACAGACCTACGAGCAGTACTTC.

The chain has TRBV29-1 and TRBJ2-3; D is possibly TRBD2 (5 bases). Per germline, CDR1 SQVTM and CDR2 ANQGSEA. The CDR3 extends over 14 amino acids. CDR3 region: CNPPGCGSTDTQYF. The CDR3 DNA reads TGCAACCCCCCGGGGTGCGGGAGCACAGATACGCAGTATTTT.

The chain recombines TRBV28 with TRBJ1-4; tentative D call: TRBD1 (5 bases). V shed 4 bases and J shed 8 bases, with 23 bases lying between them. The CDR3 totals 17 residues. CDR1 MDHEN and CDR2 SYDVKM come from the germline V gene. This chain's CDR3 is CASSSIPHAGSDEKLFF. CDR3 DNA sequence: TGTGCCAGCAGTTCCATACCCCATGCAGGGTCAGACGAAAAACTGTTTTTT.

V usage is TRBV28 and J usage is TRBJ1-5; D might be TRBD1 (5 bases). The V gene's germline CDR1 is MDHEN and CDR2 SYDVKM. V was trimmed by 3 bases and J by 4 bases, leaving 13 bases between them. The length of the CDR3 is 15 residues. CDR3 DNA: TGTGCCAGCAGTTTGGAGTTACAGGCTAATCAGCCCCAGCATTTT. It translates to CASSLELQANQPQHF.

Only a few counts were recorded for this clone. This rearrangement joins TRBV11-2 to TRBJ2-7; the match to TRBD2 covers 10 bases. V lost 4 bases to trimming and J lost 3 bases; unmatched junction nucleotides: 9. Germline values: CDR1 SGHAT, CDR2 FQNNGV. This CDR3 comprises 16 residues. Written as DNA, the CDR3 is TGTGCCAGCAGCTCACCAACTAGCGGGACCATCTACGAGCAGTACTTC. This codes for CASSSPTSGTIYEQYF.